This is a list of T cell receptor beta chains from one sample in a study of blood T cells in healthy people across ages. In TCRdb, the 5' RACE reads were re-called with MiXCR into one record per CDR3 protein. The table records 750,000 to 850,000 distinct CDR3 sequences, roughly 25% of them present only once. These same data were also listed under a study on T cells of mothers and their children.

The sequencing sample was made of blood. All receptors derive from a boy aged 5-17 years in good health. The CDR3 runs from the conserved cysteine through the conserved F or W. D genes are given only for firm matches. Clone size is not always given. Where it is, it says once, few, many or a class for expanded clones.

d_gene,v_gene,abundance,len,j_gene,CDR3nt,CDR3aa
.,TRBV10-3,few,15,TRBJ2-1,TGTGCCATCAGTGAGTCGAAGGGGCCGGTCAATGAGCAGTTCTTC,CAISESKGPVNEQFF
.,TRBV7-2,.,14,TRBJ1-5,TGTGCCAGCAGCTTAGCGTCGGTAAATCAGCCCCAGCATTTT,CASSLASVNQPQHF
.,TRBV5-1,many,14,TRBJ2-5,TGTGCCAGCAGCTTCGGTGGGGGGCAAGAGACCCAGTACTTC,CASSFGGGQETQYF
.,TRBV29-1,few,15,TRBJ2-5,TGCAGCGTTGAATGGAGCGGAGACCTCCAAGAGACCCAGTACTTC,CSVEWSGDLQETQYF
.,TRBV28,.,12,TRBJ2-4,TGTGCCAGCAGTTTACCTAGGAACATTCAGTACTTC,CASSLPRNIQYF
.,TRBV28,.,15,TRBJ2-1,TGTGCCAGCAGTTCTACCTCTCCCGGTGGGCCTGAGCAGTTCTTC,CASSSTSPGGPEQFF
.,TRBV20-1,few,13,TRBJ2-2,TGCAGTGCTAGAGGTTCGAACACCGGGGAGCTGTTTTTT,CSARGSNTGELFF
TRBD1,TRBV24-1,few,18,TRBJ2-5,TGTGCCACCAGTGACGTCGAGGGGACAGGGGGCCACCAAGAGACCCAGTACTTC,CATSDVEGTGGHQETQYF
.,TRBV29-1,few,12,TRBJ2-7,TGCAGCGTTGAATGGGGGTTCCGCGAGCAGTACTTC,CSVEWGFREQYF
TRBD2,TRBV29-1,few,15,TRBJ2-3,TGCAGCGTTTTAGGCCTAGCGGGAGGGCCAGATACGCAGTATTTT,CSVLGLAGGPDTQYF
.,TRBV7-8,.,15,TRBJ2-5,TGTGCCAGCAGCGCAGACCAGTCCCTGGTGGGGGAGCAGTACTTC,CASSADQSLVGEQYF
.,TRBV20-1,.,14,TRBJ1-4,TGCAGTGCCGTCGAAGCCCTGGGGGATGAAAAACTGTTTTTT,CSAVEALGDEKLFF
.,TRBV12-3/TRBV12-4,few,15,TRBJ1-5,TGTGCCAGCAGCCCCCGACAGACAAACAATCAGCCCCAGCATTTT,CASSPRQTNNQPQHF
TRBD1,TRBV18,few,17,TRBJ1-1,TGTGCCAGCTCACCCCCGGGACAGGGGGCGTCGAACACTGAAGCTTTCTTT,CASSPPGQGASNTEAFF
.,TRBV12-3/TRBV12-4,.,15,TRBJ1-2,TGTGCCAGCAGGATGACGACGGGCCTCTCCTATGGCTACACCTTC,CASRMTTGLSYGYTF
TRBD1,TRBV29-1,few,14,TRBJ2-5,TGCAGCGTTACCCGGACAGGGGGAGCGGAGACCCAGTACTTC,CSVTRTGGAETQYF
.,TRBV29-1,.,15,TRBJ1-5,TGCAGCGTTGGTGAGGGCGAAAGAGGCAATCAGCCCCAGCATTTT,CSVGEGERGNQPQHF
.,TRBV29-1,.,11,TRBJ2-2,TGCAGCGTGGGAGGCACCGGGGAGCTGTTTTTT,CSVGGTGELFF
.,TRBV20-1,.,14,TRBJ2-1,TGCAGTGCTAGAGATTCTCGGGGCGGCAATGAGCAGTTCTTC,CSARDSRGGNEQFF
.,TRBV28,few,12,TRBJ2-1,TGTGCCAGCAGTTTGGGGTCAGATGAGCAGTTCTTC,CASSLGSDEQFF
.,TRBV7-9,.,15,TRBJ2-1,TGTGCCAGCAGCCAATTCCGGGGGAACGACAATGAGCAGTTCTTC,CASSQFRGNDNEQFF
.,TRBV5-1,few,15,TRBJ2-5,TGCGCCAGCAGCTTAGCACCCGGGAGTGACGAGACCCAGTACTTC,CASSLAPGSDETQYF